The sequence of this T cell receptor (beta chain) was determined in a study of blood T cell repertoires in COVID-19. Turning to the study itself: Acute and convalescent COVID-19 samples came from the United States, Italy and Spain. T cells, B-cell-depleted T cells, or PBMCs provided the cDNA or gDNA that served as material.

This CDR3 is built from 14 residues. From germline, CDR1 is MDHEN and CDR2 SYDVKM. Trimming cost V 2 bases and J 9 bases, with 11 bases left between them. Study processing details: The assay estimated nucleated cells by amplifying reference gene primers. Repertoires were generated with immunoSEQ multiplex PCR, while TCRdb's copy carries only in-frame clones and drops some. That table furnishes V, J and clone size, whereas the DNA furnished D and trimming. The profile covers fewer than 110,000 clones, with 84% appearing a single time and over 10% taken by the ten largest. The sample comprised peripheral blood. This sequence joins TRBV28 and TRBJ1-6, with D possibly being TRBD1 (5 bases). The source is a human donor in a cohort sampled during active or convalescent COVID-19. The CDR3 sequence: CASSLGGDFSPLHF. For the CDR3, the DNA is TGTGCCAGCAGTTTAGGAGGGGATTTTTCACCCCTCCACTTT.